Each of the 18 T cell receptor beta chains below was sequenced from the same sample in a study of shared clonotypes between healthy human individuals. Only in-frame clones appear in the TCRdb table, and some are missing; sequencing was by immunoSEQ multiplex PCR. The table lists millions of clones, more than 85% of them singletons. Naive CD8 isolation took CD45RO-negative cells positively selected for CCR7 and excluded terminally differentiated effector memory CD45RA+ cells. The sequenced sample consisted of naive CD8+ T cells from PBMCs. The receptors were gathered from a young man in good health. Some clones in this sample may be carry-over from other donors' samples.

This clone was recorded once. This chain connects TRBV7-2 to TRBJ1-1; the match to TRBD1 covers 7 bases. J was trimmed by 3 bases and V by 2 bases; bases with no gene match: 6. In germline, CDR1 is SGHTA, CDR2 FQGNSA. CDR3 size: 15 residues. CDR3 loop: CASSLPQGVYTEAFF. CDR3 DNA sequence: TGTGCCAGCAGCTTACCGCAGGGGGTGTACACTGAAGCTTTCTTT.

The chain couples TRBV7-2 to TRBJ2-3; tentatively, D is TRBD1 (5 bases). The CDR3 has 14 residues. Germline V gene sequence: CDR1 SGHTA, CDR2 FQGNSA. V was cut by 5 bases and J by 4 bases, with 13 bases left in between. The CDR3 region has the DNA TGTGCCAGCAGCCCATGGGGCAATTCAGATACGCAGTATTTT. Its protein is CASSPWGNSDTQYF.

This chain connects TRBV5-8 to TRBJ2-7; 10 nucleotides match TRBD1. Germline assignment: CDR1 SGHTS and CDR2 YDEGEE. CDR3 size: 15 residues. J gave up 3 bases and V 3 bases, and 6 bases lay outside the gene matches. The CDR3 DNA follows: TGTGCCAGCAGCTGGGGGACAGGGGTTTTCTACGAGCAGTACTTC. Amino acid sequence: CASSWGTGVFYEQYF.

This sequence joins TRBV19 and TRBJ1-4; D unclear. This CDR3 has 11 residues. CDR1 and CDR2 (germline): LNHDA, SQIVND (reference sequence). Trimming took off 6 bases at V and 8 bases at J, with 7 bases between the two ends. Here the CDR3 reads CASRDGEKLFF. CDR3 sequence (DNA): TGTGCCAGTAGGGATGGAGAAAAACTGTTTTTT.

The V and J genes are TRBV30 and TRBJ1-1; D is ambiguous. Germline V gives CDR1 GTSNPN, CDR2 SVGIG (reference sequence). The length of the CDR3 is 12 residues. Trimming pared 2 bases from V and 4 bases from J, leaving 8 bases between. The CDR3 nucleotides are TGTGCCTGGAGTAAATGGACCACTGAAGCTTTCTTT. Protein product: CAWSKWTTEAFF.

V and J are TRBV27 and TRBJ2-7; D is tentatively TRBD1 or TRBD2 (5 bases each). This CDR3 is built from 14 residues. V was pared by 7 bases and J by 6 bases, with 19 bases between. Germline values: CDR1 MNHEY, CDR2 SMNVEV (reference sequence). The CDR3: CASKSRVGRSEQYF. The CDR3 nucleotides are TGTGCCAGCAAAAGCAGGGTGGGACGATCCGAGCAGTACTTC.

The DNA for the CDR3 is TGTGCCAGCAGTCATCGACTAGCGGAGGGGAGCTCCTACAATGAGCAGTTCTTC. It yields the protein CASSHRLAEGSSYNEQFF. This sequence joins TRBV7-8 and TRBJ2-1; 9 nucleotides match TRBD2. The CDR3 spans 18 residues. Germline V CDR1 and CDR2: SGHVS, FQNEAQ. Unmatched junction bases numbered 12, after V lost 6 bases and J lost 0 bases.

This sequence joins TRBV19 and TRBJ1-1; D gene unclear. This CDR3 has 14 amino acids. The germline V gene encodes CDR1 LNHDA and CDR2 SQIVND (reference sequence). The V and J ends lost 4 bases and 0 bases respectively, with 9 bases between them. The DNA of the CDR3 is TGTGCCAGTAGTACGGTTTACATGAACACTGAAGCTTTCTTT. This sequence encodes CASSTVYMNTEAFF.

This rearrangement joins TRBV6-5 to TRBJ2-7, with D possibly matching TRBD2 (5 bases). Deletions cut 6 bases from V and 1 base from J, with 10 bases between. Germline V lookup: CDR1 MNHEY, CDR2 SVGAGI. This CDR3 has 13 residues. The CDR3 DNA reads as TGTGCCAGCAGCGCTGGCGGGTCCTACGAGCAGTACTTC. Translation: CASSAGGSYEQYF.

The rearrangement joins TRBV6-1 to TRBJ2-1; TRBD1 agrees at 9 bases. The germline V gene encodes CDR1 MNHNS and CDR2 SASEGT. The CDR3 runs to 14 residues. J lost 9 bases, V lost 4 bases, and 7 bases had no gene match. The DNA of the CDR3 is TGTGCCAGCAGTGTCCGGGACAGGGCGAGTGAGCAGTTCTTC. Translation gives CASSVRDRASEQFF.

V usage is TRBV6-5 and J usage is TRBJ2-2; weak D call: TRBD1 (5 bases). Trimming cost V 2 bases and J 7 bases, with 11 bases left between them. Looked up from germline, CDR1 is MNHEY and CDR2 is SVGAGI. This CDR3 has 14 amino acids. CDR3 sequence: CASSYVGPDGELFF. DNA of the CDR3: TGTGCCAGCAGTTACGTGGGGCCGGACGGGGAGCTGTTTTTT.

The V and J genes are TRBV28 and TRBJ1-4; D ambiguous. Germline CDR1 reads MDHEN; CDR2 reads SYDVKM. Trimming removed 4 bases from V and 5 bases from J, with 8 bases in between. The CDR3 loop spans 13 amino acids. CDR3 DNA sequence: TGTGCCAGCAGTTCGGATCAAAATGAAAAACTGTTTTTT. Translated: CASSSDQNEKLFF.

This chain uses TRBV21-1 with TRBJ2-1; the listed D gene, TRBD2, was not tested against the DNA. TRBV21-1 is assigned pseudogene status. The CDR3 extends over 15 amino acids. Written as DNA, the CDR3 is TGTGCCAGCAGCAGCCCACTTCCCTTATACAATGAGCAGTTCTTC. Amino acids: CASSSPLPLYNEQFF.

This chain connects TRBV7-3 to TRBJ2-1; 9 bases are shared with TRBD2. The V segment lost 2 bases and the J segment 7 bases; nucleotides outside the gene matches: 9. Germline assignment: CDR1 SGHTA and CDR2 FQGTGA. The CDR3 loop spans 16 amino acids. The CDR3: CASSLGISGRRNEQFF. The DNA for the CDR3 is TGTGCCAGCAGCTTAGGCATTAGCGGGAGAAGGAATGAGCAGTTCTTC.

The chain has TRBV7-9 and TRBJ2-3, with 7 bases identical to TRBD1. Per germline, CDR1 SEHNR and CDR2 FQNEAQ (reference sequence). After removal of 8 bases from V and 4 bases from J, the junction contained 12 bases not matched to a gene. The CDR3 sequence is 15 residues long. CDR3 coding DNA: TGTGCCAGCTGGGGTGGAACAGGGGCCTCAGATACGCAGTATTTT. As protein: CASWGGTGASDTQYF.

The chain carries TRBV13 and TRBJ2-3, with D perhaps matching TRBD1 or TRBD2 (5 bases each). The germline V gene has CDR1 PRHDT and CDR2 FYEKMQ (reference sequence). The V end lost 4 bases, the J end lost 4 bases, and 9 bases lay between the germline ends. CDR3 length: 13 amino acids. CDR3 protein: CASSSKGPDTQYF. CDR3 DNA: TGTGCCAGCAGCTCCAAGGGACCAGATACGCAGTATTTT. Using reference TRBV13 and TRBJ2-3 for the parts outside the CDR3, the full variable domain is AAGVIQSPRHLIKEKRETATLKCYPIPRHDTVYWYQQGPGQDPQFLISFYEKMQSDKGSIPDRFSAQQFSDYHSELNMSSLELGDSALYFCASSSKGPDTQYFGPGTRLTVL.

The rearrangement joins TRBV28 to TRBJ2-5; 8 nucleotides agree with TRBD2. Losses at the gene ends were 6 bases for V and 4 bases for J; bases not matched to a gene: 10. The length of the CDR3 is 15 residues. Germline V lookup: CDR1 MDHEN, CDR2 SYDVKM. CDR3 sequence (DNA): TGTGCCAGCAGACCACTCCAGGGACTAGGAGAGACCCAGTACTTC. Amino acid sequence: CASRPLQGLGETQYF.

The CDR3 reads CASSTTGTSFYEQYF. In DNA, the CDR3 is TGTGCCAGCAGTACCACCGGGACTAGTTTCTACGAGCAGTACTTC. This chain connects TRBV27 to TRBJ2-7; 8 bases are shared with TRBD2. Germline lookup yields CDR1 MNHEY and CDR2 SMNVEV (reference sequence). V gave up 5 bases and J gave up 3 bases; unmatched junction bases: 9. The CDR3 runs to 15 residues.